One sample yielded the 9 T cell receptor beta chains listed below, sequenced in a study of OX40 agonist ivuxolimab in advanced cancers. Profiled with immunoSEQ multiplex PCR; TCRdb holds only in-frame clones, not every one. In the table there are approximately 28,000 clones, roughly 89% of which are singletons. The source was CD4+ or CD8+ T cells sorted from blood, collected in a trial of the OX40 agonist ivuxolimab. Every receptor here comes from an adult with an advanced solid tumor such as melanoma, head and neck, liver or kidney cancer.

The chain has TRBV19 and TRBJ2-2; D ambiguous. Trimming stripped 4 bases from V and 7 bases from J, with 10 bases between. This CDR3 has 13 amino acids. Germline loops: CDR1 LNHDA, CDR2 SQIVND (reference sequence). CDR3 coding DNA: TGTGCCAGTAGTACCGCAGGAATCGGGGAGCTGTTTTTT. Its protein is CASSTAGIGELFF.

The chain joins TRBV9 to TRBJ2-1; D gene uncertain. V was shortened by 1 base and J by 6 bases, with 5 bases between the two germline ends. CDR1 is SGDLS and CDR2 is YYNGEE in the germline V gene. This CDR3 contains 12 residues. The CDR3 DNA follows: TGTGCCAGCAGCGTATCCGGCAATGAGCAGTTCTTC. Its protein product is CASSVSGNEQFF.

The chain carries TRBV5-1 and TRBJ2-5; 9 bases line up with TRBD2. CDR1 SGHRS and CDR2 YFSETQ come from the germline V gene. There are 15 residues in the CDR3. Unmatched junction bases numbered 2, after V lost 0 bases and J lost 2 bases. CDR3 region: CASSLVLAGQETQYF. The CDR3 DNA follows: TGCGCCAGCAGCTTGGTGCTAGCGGGGCAAGAGACCCAGTACTTC.

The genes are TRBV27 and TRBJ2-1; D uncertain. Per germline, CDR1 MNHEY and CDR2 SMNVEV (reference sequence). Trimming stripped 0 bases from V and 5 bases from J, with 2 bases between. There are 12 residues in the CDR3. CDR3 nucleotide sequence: TGTGCCAGCAGTTTATCCGACAATGAGCAGTTCTTC. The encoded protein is CASSLSDNEQFF.

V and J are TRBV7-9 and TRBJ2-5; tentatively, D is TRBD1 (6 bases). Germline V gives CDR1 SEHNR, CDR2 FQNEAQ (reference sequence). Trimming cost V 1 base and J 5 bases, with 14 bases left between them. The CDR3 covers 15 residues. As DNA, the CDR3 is TGTGCCAGCAGCTTAGGGATACAGGGTGGGGAGACCCAGTACTTC. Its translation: CASSLGIQGGETQYF.

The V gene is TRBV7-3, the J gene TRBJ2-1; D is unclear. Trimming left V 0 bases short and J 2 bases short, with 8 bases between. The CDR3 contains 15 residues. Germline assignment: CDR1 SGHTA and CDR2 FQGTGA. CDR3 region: CASSLTESPYNEQFF. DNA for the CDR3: TGTGCCAGCAGCTTAACAGAGTCCCCCTACAATGAGCAGTTCTTC.

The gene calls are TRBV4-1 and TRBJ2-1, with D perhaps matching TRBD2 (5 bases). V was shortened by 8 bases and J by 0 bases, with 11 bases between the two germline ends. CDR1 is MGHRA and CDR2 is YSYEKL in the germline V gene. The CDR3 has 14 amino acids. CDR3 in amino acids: CASRWENSYNEQFF. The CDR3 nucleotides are TGCGCCAGCCGTTGGGAGAACTCCTACAATGAGCAGTTCTTC.

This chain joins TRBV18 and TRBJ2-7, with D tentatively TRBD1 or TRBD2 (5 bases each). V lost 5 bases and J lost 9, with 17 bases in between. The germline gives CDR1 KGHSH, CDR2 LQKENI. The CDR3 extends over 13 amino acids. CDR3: CASSSPFGDAQYF. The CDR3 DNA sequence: TGTGCCAGCTCATCCCCTTTCGGGGACGCGCAGTACTTC.

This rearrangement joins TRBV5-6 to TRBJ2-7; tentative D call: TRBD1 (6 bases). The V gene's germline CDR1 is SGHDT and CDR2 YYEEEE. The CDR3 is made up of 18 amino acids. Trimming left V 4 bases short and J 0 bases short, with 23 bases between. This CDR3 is CASSQEPPDSPSSYEQYF. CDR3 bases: TGTGCCAGCAGCCAAGAGCCCCCGGACAGCCCGAGCTCCTACGAGCAGTACTTC. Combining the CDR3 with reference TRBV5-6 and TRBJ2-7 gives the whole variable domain DAGVTQSPTHLIKTRGQQVTLRCSPKSGHDTVSWYQQALGQGPQFIFQYYEEEERQRGNFPDRFSGHQFPNYSSELNVNALLLGDSALYLCASSQEPPDSPSSYEQYFGPGTRLTVT.